Following are 8 T cell receptor beta chains from one sample sequenced in a study of glioma-infiltrating T cells. The iRepertoire nested amplicon-rescue multiplex PCR amplified TCR alpha and beta CDR3s from RNA. TCRdb redid the calling of the multiplex PCR reads with MiXCR, one entry per CDR3 protein. The profile shows roughly 120,000 distinct CDR3 sequences, roughly 24% of them singletons. What was sequenced was glioma tissue, nonneoplastic brain tissue, or PBMCs (not recorded which). The receptors shown here come from a human donor with low-grade glioma or glioblastoma, undergoing nonglioma brain surgery, or in good health (not recorded which).

In its sample, this clonotype was seen many times. The gene calls are TRBV4-1 and TRBJ1-5; D might be TRBD1 (5 bases). The length of the CDR3 is 16 residues. Trimming took off 1 base at V and 3 bases at J, with 13 bases between the two ends. Germline V CDR1 and CDR2: MGHRA, YSYEKL. The CDR3: CASSQVSDSVNQPQHF. CDR3 in DNA: TGCGCCAGCAGCCAAGTATCCGACAGCGTCAATCAGCCCCAGCATTTT.

V gene TRBV18 combines with J gene TRBJ2-2; a weak D match, TRBD1 (6 bases). V gave up 2 bases and J gave up 0 bases, with 13 bases separating them. This CDR3 has 17 residues. In germline, CDR1 is KGHSH, CDR2 LQKENI. The CDR3 protein is CASSPIFNRANTGELFF. In DNA, the CDR3 is TGTGCCAGCTCACCAATATTCAACAGGGCGAACACCGGGGAGCTGTTTTTT.

This clonotype occurred a few times. This rearrangement joins TRBV29-1 to TRBJ1-1; D uncertain. V was shortened by 2 bases and J by 0 bases, with 13 bases between the two germline ends. The CDR3 covers 15 residues. Germline assignment: CDR1 SQVTM and CDR2 ANQGSEA. CDR3 sequence (DNA): TGCAGCGTTGAAATCCCTAGTGGGGTGAACACTGAAGCTTTCTTT. This encodes CSVEIPSGVNTEAFF.

This clonotype has a count of ten or more. This chain's CDR3 is CASSLGQGRGGRIYNEQFF. The CDR3 DNA follows: TGTGCCAGCTCTTTGGGACAGGGACGAGGGGGGAGGATCTACAATGAGCAGTTCTTC. This chain joins TRBV6-1 and TRBJ2-1; 9 bases line up with TRBD1. V gave up 8 bases and J gave up 3 bases; unmatched junction bases: 20. The CDR3 runs to 19 residues. The V gene's germline CDR1 is MNHNS and CDR2 SASEGT.

This clonotype was seen just once. Compared with germline, one end of the junction differs, possibly owing to a read error. The chain recombines TRBV7-6 with TRBJ2-5, with D hard to call. The germline CDR1 and CDR2 sequences are SGHVS and FNYEAQ. The CDR3 is 16 residues long. In DNA form, the CDR3 reads TGTGTCAGCAGCTTCCGCTCTCTGGGGAATCAAGAGACCCAGTACTTC. This codes for CVSSFRSLGNQETQYF. Complete variable domain (other parts from reference TRBV7-6 and TRBJ2-5): GAGVSQSPRYKVTKRGQDVALRCDPISGHVSLYWYRQALGQGPEFLTYFNYEAQQDKSGLPNDRFSAERPEGSISTLTIQRTEQRDSAMYRCVSSFRSLGNQETQYFGPGTRLLVL.

This clonotype was seen repeatedly, ten times or more. The V call is TRBV5-1, the J call TRBJ1-5, with D unresolved. Trimming removed 0 bases from V and 4 bases from J, with 8 bases in between. CDR1 and CDR2 from the germline V gene are SGHRS and YFSETQ. The CDR3 contains 14 residues. CDR3 nucleotide sequence: TGCGCCAGCAGCTTGGGAGTCCAGAATCAGCCCCAGCATTTT. This codes for CASSLGVQNQPQHF.

The sample holds many counts of this clonotype. The CDR3 here is CASSLVVGYEQYF. The CDR3 DNA follows: TGTGCCAGCAGCTTAGTAGTTGGGTACGAGCAGTACTTC. The chain recombines TRBV7-9 with TRBJ2-7; no reliable D call. CDR1 is SEHNR, CDR2 FQNEAQ, per germline (reference sequence). V lost 1 base and J lost 4, with 8 bases in between. There are 13 residues in the CDR3.

The chain couples TRBV19 to TRBJ1-5, with 10 bases matching TRBD1. Germline CDR1 reads LNHDA; CDR2 reads SQIVND (reference sequence). CDR3 length: 14 amino acids. J was trimmed by 2 bases and V by 7 bases; bases with no gene match: 2. The CDR3 DNA follows: TGTGCCAGTATGGGGACAGGGGGCAATCAGCCCCAGCATTTT. It is translated as CASMGTGGNQPQHF. The variable domain in full, with the rest retrieved from reference TRBV19 and TRBJ1-5, is DGGITQSPKYLFRKEGQNVTLSCEQNLNHDAMYWYRQDPGQGLRLIYYSQIVNDFQKGDIAEGYSVSREKKESFPLTVTSAQKNPTAFYLCASMGTGGNQPQHFGDGTRLSIL.